These T cell receptor beta chains were read from a single sample in a study of T cell responses to AZD1222 COVID-19 vaccine. Libraries were prepared by immunoSEQ multiplex PCR; TCRdb keeps only in-frame clonotypes and omits some of them. Of about 180,000 clones in the sample, 88% are singletons; the top ten hold approximately 26%. The sequences come from peripheral blood, collected 28 days after the second AZD1222 dose. These TCRs come from an adult who received the AZD1222 COVID-19 vaccine. Both conserved end residues are part of each CDR3. Each record gives: J gene, clone size, V gene, D gene, CDR3 protein, CDR3 DNA. A D gene is named only where the DNA matches it firmly. Rows may omit the clone size; those that give it use once, few, many or a size class.

>TRBJ2-1|.|TRBV5-1|TRBD2
CASSLGTSGTNEQFF
TGCGCCAGCAGCTTGGGGACTAGCGGGACAAATGAGCAGTTCTTC
>TRBJ1-4|.|TRBV27|.
CASSLSTSTGSPGKLFF
TGTGCCAGCAGTTTGTCGACCTCGACGGGGAGTCCCGGAAAACTGTTTTTT
>TRBJ2-4|.|TRBV28|.
CASSPAEAGAKNIQYF
TGTGCCAGCAGTCCGGCCGAGGCGGGGGCCAAAAACATTCAGTACTTC
>TRBJ2-3|once|TRBV6-2/TRBV6-3|.
CASSYSRESNTQYF
TGTGCCAGCAGTTATTCCCGGGAGTCGAATACGCAGTATTTT
>TRBJ2-7|few|TRBV7-2|.
CASSLDAAASSYEQYF
TGTGCCAGCAGCTTAGATGCGGCGGCTAGCTCCTACGAGCAGTACTTC
>TRBJ2-1|.|TRBV6-2/TRBV6-3|TRBD2
CASSYSSGRAEFF
TGTGCCAGCAGTTACTCCAGCGGGAGGGCCGAGTTCTTC
>TRBJ2-7|.|TRBV5-1|.
CASSPNYEQYF
TGCGCCAGCAGCCCGAACTACGAGCAGTACTTC
>TRBJ1-1|.|TRBV18|.
CASSPTDPHTEAFF
TGTGCCAGCTCACCGACAGATCCCCACACTGAAGCTTTCTTT
>TRBJ1-1|.|TRBV11-1|.
CASSLIGGTEAFF
TGTGCCAGCAGCTTAATAGGGGGCACTGAAGCTTTCTTT
>TRBJ2-7|.|TRBV21-1|.
CASSSSPPRQGRLAFRKYYEQYF
TGTGCCAGCAGCAGCTCCCCTCCCCGACAGGGGAGATTGGCGTTCCGTAAGTACTACGAGCAGTACTTC
>TRBJ2-7|.|TRBV3-1/TRBV3-2|.
CASSQDLAYEQYF
TGTGCCAGCAGCCAGGATCTAGCTTACGAGCAGTACTTC
>TRBJ2-7|.|TRBV27|TRBD1
CASTPSDRDEQYF
TGTGCCAGCACCCCGAGTGACAGGGACGAGCAGTACTTC
>TRBJ2-7|.|TRBV27|.
CASRDTGAYEQYF
TGTGCCAGCAGGGACACCGGAGCCTACGAGCAGTACTTC
>TRBJ2-7|.|TRBV19|.
CASSRAGPYEQYF
TGTGCCAGTAGTAGGGCAGGGCCCTACGAGCAGTACTTC
>TRBJ1-1|.|TRBV19|.
CASSLGRGTEAFF
TGTGCCAGTAGTCTCGGACGGGGGACTGAAGCTTTCTTT
>TRBJ2-7|.|TRBV12-3/TRBV12-4|.
CASSPLREQYF
TGTGCCAGCAGTCCCCTTCGTGAGCAGTACTTC
>TRBJ2-2|.|TRBV5-1|.
CASSLNTGELFF
TGCGCCAGCAGCCTAAACACCGGGGAGCTGTTTTTT